The present TCR beta chain was sequenced within a study of blood T cells in healthy people across ages. Study context: Template switching picked up about one barcoded beta molecule for each two T cells.

Study-wide results and caveats: Roughly linear age-related decline in beta diversity appeared, significant by age approximately 41.

V was cut by 5 bases and J by 2 bases, with 21 bases left in between. This CDR3 spans 17 amino acids. Together with a sample-barcoded 5' primer, a J-beta primer mix was included in a second PCR lasting roughly 6 to 12 cycles. TCRdb reprocessed the 5' RACE reads with MiXCR, giving one entry per CDR3 protein. The sample records 1.5 million to 2 million distinct CDR3 sequences, approximately 50% being singletons. Concerning this clonotype itself: Its matching antigen is unknown.

The V gene is TRBV12-3 or TRBV12-4, the J gene TRBJ2-5; D may correspond to TRBD1 or TRBD2 (5 bases each). The TCR originated in a middle-aged woman in good health. Sample: blood. The CDR3 reads CASSDRGQGRIQETQYF. In DNA form, the CDR3 reads TGTGCCAGCAGTGATCGGGGTCAGGGAAGAATACAAGAGACCCAGTACTTC.